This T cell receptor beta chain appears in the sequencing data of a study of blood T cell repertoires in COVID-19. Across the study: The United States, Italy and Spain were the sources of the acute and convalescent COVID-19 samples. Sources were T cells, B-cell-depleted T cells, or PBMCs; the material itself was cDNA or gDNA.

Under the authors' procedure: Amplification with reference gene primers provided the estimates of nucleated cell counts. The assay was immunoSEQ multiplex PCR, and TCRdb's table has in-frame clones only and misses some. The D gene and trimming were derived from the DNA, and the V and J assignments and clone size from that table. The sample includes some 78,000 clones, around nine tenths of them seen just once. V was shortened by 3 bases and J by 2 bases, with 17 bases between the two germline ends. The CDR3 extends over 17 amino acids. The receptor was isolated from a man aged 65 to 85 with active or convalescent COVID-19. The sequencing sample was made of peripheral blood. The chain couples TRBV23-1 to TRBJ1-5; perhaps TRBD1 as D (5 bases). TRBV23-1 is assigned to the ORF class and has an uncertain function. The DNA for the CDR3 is TGCGCCAGCAGTCAGGGTCAGGGAAGGGATTGCAATCAGCCCCAGCATTTT. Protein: CASSQGQGRDCNQPQHF.